The 12 T cell receptor beta chains below were found in one sample sequenced in a study of blood T cell repertoires in COVID-19 (dated by TCRdb to about 2020). Libraries were prepared through the immunoSEQ multiplex PCR assay. TCRdb took this table from immuneACCESS and kept in-frame rearrangements with V and J called. Such tables lack part of the clones; where checked against another copy, unresolved V genes explain under half of the gap, and the rest is unexplained. Counted in this sample were about 100,000 clones; 70% to 90% of them appeared once. Jointly, the top ten make up 2% to 2.5% of the sample. What was sequenced was peripheral blood. The origin of the receptors is a man between 45 and 60 years old with active COVID-19.

In the case of this clone: The sample has other DNA sequences that encode this CDR3 too. The gene calls are TRBV6-5 and TRBJ2-7, with TRBD2 as a possible D gene (5 bases). Germline CDR1 is MNHEY and CDR2 is SVGAGI. The ends were cut back, 8 bases at V and 4 bases at J, with 12 bases in the middle. There are 12 residues in the CDR3. The CDR3 nucleotides are TGTGCCAGCGGCACCGGGGTGTACGAGCAGTACTTC. Residues: CASGTGVYEQYF.

The chain couples TRBV7-3 to TRBJ1-1; possibly TRBD1 for D (5 bases). CDR1 SGHTA and CDR2 FQGTGA come from the germline V gene. Trimming shortened V by 8 bases and J by 0 bases, and 10 bases separated the two germline ends. The length of the CDR3 is 13 residues. The CDR3 DNA sequence: TGTGCCAGCGGGGCAGACTTGAACACTGAAGCTTTCTTT. Translating it yields CASGADLNTEAFF.

The rearrangement links TRBV3-1 (or the pseudogene TRBV3-2) to TRBJ2-7; 9 positions agree with TRBD2. This CDR3 spans 14 amino acids. Germline loops: CDR1 LGHDT, CDR2 YNNKEL (reference sequence). V shed 4 bases, J shed 6 bases, and the junction held 7 bases outside the gene matches. In nucleotides, the CDR3 is TGTGCCAGCAGCCCAGCGGGGGGTCGAGGCGAGCAGTACTTC. This encodes CASSPAGGRGEQYF.

The chain combines TRBV2 with TRBJ1-1; 10 bases are a match to TRBD1. V was pared by 6 bases and J by 4 bases, with 2 bases of the junction left unmatched. The CDR3 contains 13 residues. The V gene's germline CDR1 is SNHLY and CDR2 FYNNEI. The CDR3 DNA reads as TGTGCCAGCAGAGGGACAGGGGTCACTGAAGCTTTCTTT. As protein: CASRGTGVTEAFF.

The rearrangement links TRBV4-1 to TRBJ1-1, with TRBD1 matching over 7 bases. The CDR3 has 17 amino acids. The junction had 16 bases not matched to a gene; V was cut back by 4 bases and J by 5 bases. Germline CDR1 MGHRA, CDR2 YSYEKL. CDR3 DNA sequence: TGCGCCAGCAGCCCCCGGACAGGTCGGGACGGGGGTACTGAAGCTTTCTTT. Amino acid sequence: CASSPRTGRDGGTEAFF.

The chain has TRBV7-2 and TRBJ2-2; 10 nucleotides align to TRBD2. Germline assignment: CDR1 SGHTA and CDR2 FQGNSA. The junction had 12 bases not matched to a gene; V was cut back by 5 bases and J by 6 bases. The CDR3 totals 17 residues. In nucleotides, the CDR3 is TGTGCCAGCAGCAGGAGGCTAGCGGGGGCTCCGTCCGGGGAGCTGTTTTTT. Translated, it gives CASSRRLAGAPSGELFF.

The V and J genes are TRBV3-1 (or the pseudogene TRBV3-2) and TRBJ1-3; D is uncertain. Trimming took 2 bases from V and 1 from J, leaving 6 bases between them. This CDR3 has 14 residues. Germline V gene lookup returns CDR1 LGHDT and CDR2 YNNKEL (reference sequence). The CDR3 nucleotides are TGTGCCAGCAGCCAACAGTTTTCTGGAAACACCATATATTTT. The encoded protein is CASSQQFSGNTIYF.

The rearrangement links TRBV2 to TRBJ2-2, with 9 nucleotides matching TRBD2. CDR1 is SNHLY, CDR2 FYNNEI, per germline. The junction had 7 bases not matched to a gene; V was cut back by 4 bases and J by 1 base. The CDR3 spans 17 residues. CDR3 region: CASSGRVAGVNTGELFF. In DNA form, the CDR3 reads TGTGCCAGCAGTGGAAGGGTAGCGGGGGTGAACACCGGGGAGCTGTTTTTT. Filled out from reference TRBV2 and TRBJ2-2, the complete variable domain reads EPEVTQTPSHQVTQMGQEVILRCVPISNHLYFYWYRQILGQKVEFLVSFYNNEISEKSEIFDDQFSVERPDGSNFTLKIRSTKLEDSAMYFCASSGRVAGVNTGELFFGEGSRLTVL.

This chain connects TRBV27 to TRBJ1-4; a weak D match, TRBD1 (5 bases). The length of the CDR3 is 16 residues. Germline assignment: CDR1 MNHEY and CDR2 SMNVEV (reference sequence). V shed 7 bases and J shed 6 bases, with 21 bases lying between them. The CDR3 reads CASTKVTRFRDEKLFF. Here the CDR3 DNA reads TGTGCCAGCACCAAAGTGACTAGGTTCAGGGATGAAAAACTGTTTTTT.

This rearrangement joins TRBV7-2 to TRBJ1-2, with TRBD1 as a possible D gene (6 bases). Germline V gene lookup returns CDR1 SGHTA and CDR2 FQGNSA. Trimming stripped 5 bases from V and 8 bases from J, with 15 bases between. The CDR3 consists of 13 residues. CDR3 bases: TGTGCCAGCAGCCCGGGGGGGCAGATGGGCTACACCTTC. It translates to CASSPGGQMGYTF.

The chain carries TRBV6-2 or TRBV6-3 and TRBJ2-4, with D possibly matching TRBD1 (5 bases). V was pared by 3 bases and J by 10 bases, with 13 bases between. The CDR3 is 13 residues long. Germline V gene data show CDR1 as MNHEY and CDR2 as SVGEGT. The CDR3 loop reads CASSYTRSGIQYF. CDR3 DNA sequence: TGTGCCAGCAGTTATACCAGGTCAGGGATTCAGTACTTC.

The V call is TRBV11-2, the J call TRBJ2-5; 12 positions match TRBD2. Trimming at V came to 4 bases and at J to 7 bases, leaving 4 bases not matched to a gene. The V gene's germline CDR1 is SGHAT and CDR2 FQNNGV. The CDR3 spans 14 residues. For the CDR3, the DNA is TGTGCCAGCAGCTCGACTAGCGGGGGAGGGACCCAGTACTTC. As protein: CASSSTSGGGTQYF.